This entry lists 16 T cell receptor beta chains sequenced from one sample in a study of blood T cells in healthy people across ages. PCR was performed a second time for roughly 7 to 11 cycles using a sample-barcoded 5' primer and a J-beta primer mix. TCRdb reprocessed the 5' RACE reads with MiXCR, giving one entry per CDR3 protein. Of about 780,000 distinct CDR3 sequences in the sample, about 45% were seen once. Input material: blood. The receptors shown here come from a man older than 75 in good health.

The rearrangement uses TRBV7-9 and TRBJ1-5; possibly TRBD1 for D (6 bases). The germline V gene has CDR1 SEHNR and CDR2 FQNEAQ (reference sequence). V lost 8 bases and J 0 bases, leaving 11 bases between the germline ends. This CDR3 is 14 amino acids long. The CDR3 coding sequence is TGTGCCAGCGAGAGGGGGTATAGCAATCAGCCCCAGCATTTT. Translating it yields CASERGYSNQPQHF.

The chain uses TRBV7-8 and TRBJ2-7; 10 bases are shared with TRBD2. The J segment lost 5 bases and the V segment lost 1 base, leaving 2 bases of the junction unmatched. Germline CDR1 reads SGHVS; CDR2 reads FQNEAQ. The CDR3 has 14 amino acids. This CDR3 is CASSLVGLADEQYF. DNA of the CDR3: TGTGCCAGCAGCTTAGTTGGACTAGCGGACGAGCAGTACTTC.

V usage is TRBV3-1 and J usage is TRBJ2-1; TRBD2 aligns across 11 bases. Per germline, CDR1 LGHDT and CDR2 YNNKEL (reference sequence). Trimming removed 0 bases from V and 3 bases from J; junction bases left unmatched: 16. This CDR3 comprises 21 residues. CDR3 in amino acids: CASSQERVAGGLIAIYNEQFF. CDR3 sequence (DNA): TGTGCCAGCAGCCAAGAACGCGTAGCGGGGGGGCTAATTGCCATCTACAATGAGCAGTTCTTC.

In nucleotides, the CDR3 is TGTGCCTGGAGCGGGACTAGCGGGGTCTACGAGCAGTACTTC. Translating gives CAWSGTSGVYEQYF. The chain couples TRBV30 to TRBJ2-7; 13 bases line up with TRBD2. Germline values: CDR1 GTSNPN, CDR2 SVGIG (reference sequence). The V gene end was trimmed by 3 bases and the J gene end by 3 bases; junction bases not matched to a gene: 2. The CDR3 consists of 14 residues.

With respect to this clonotype: Compared with germline, one end of the junction differs, possibly owing to a read error. CDR3 region: CSASFPLAGAISCNEQFF. The CDR3 DNA reads TGCAGTGCTAGTTTTCCCCTAGCGGGGGCTATATCCTGCAATGAGCAGTTCTTC. The chain couples TRBV20-1 to TRBJ2-1; 10 bases are a match to TRBD2. Germline-derived CDR1 and CDR2 are DFQATT and SNEGSKA (reference sequence). The CDR3 spans 18 residues.

The chain couples TRBV20-1 to TRBJ2-2, with D possibly TRBD1 on 6 matching bases. This CDR3 is 15 amino acids long. Germline lookup yields CDR1 DFQATT and CDR2 SNEGSKA (reference sequence). V was shortened by 1 base and J by 4 bases, with 13 bases between the two germline ends. The DNA of the CDR3 is TGCAGTGCTAGAGGGCAGGGGTTCGGCACCGGGGAGCTGTTTTTT. Its translation: CSARGQGFGTGELFF.

The V gene is TRBV2, the J gene TRBJ2-6; the D gene is possibly TRBD1 (6 bases). Germline CDR1 reads SNHLY; CDR2 reads FYNNEI. The V gene lost 7 bases and the J gene lost 0 bases, with 28 bases spanning the gap. CDR3 length: 21 amino acids. Written as DNA, the CDR3 is TGTGCCAGCAAAGCCCGCCGGCAGGGGACGCGAACCTTCTCTGGGGCCAACGTCCTGACTTTC. It is translated as CASKARRQGTRTFSGANVLTF.

The chain has TRBV3-1 and TRBJ2-3; 9 nucleotides match TRBD2. The CDR3 has 16 residues. Germline trimming cut 3 bases from V and 6 bases from J; bases unmatched to any gene: 10. Germline values: CDR1 LGHDT, CDR2 YNNKEL (reference sequence). The CDR3 sequence is CASSHRLAVSKDTQYF. In DNA, the CDR3 is TGTGCCAGCAGCCATCGACTAGCGGTATCCAAGGATACGCAGTATTTT.

This clonotype showed up many times. The V call is TRBV5-1, the J call TRBJ2-1, with TRBD1 identical over 9 bases. Germline loops: CDR1 SGHRS, CDR2 YFSETQ. The CDR3 has 15 residues. Trimming at V came to 4 bases and at J to 5 bases, leaving 7 bases not matched to a gene. DNA of the CDR3: TGCGCCAGCAGCCTCCCGGGACAGGGAAACAATGAGCAGTTCTTC. This gives the protein CASSLPGQGNNEQFF.

The chain couples TRBV7-3 to TRBJ2-1; the D gene is possibly TRBD1 (5 bases). The germline V and J ends were trimmed by 2 bases and 0 bases, with 8 bases remaining between them. The length of the CDR3 is 15 residues. Germline V gene data show CDR1 as SGHTA and CDR2 as FQGTGA. The CDR3 DNA reads as TGTGCCAGCAGCTTAGACAGCTTCTCCTACAATGAGCAGTTCTTC. It yields the protein CASSLDSFSYNEQFF.

This clonotype was observed a few times. J is TRBJ1-4 and V is TRBV4-3; D might be TRBD1 (5 bases). The CDR3 runs to 17 residues. Trimming pared 0 bases from V and 7 bases from J, leaving 18 bases between. Germline values: CDR1 LGHNA, CDR2 YSLEER. As DNA, the CDR3 is TGCGCCAGCAGCCAAGATTGGATCGGGTCAGGGACTGAAAAACTGTTTTTT. It encodes CASSQDWIGSGTEKLFF.

This clonotype showed up just a few times. The chain combines TRBV6-1 with TRBJ1-4; TRBD1 matches at 7 bases. The CDR3 totals 15 residues. With 5 bases clipped from V and 8 bases from J, the junction kept 11 bases outside the gene matches. Looked up from germline, CDR1 is MNHNS and CDR2 is SASEGT. CDR3 bases: TGTGCCAGCAGTCCTCAGGGGGGCGTTAAGGAAAAACTGTTTTTT. It specifies CASSPQGGVKEKLFF.

Of note for this clonotype: Being one base from a much bigger clone, this may be a read error. The rearrangement joins TRBV5-1 to TRBJ2-1; D is ambiguous. The CDR3 spans 18 residues. Germline CDR1 and CDR2: SGHRS and YFSETQ. V lost 1 base and J lost 10, with 27 bases in between. CDR3 region: CASSLKGQTGGKSGEQFF. The CDR3 DNA is TGCGCCAGCAGCTTGAAGGGCCAGACTGGCGGCAAATCAGGAGAGCAGTTCTTC.

J is TRBJ2-1 and V is TRBV20-1; D is ambiguous. The CDR3 extends over 14 amino acids. V was clipped by 6 bases and J by 0 bases, with 12 bases between them. Per the germline V gene, CDR1 is DFQATT and CDR2 is SNEGSKA (reference sequence). The CDR3: CSAVTLSSYNEQFF. The CDR3 DNA reads TGCAGTGCCGTGACCCTCAGCTCCTACAATGAGCAGTTCTTC.

This clonotype was seen a single time. This chain links TRBV7-9 with TRBJ2-3; D possibly corresponds to TRBD1 (6 bases). This CDR3 has 15 residues. The ends were cut back, 4 bases at V and 4 bases at J, with 15 bases in the middle. Germline CDR1 is SEHNR and CDR2 is FQNEAQ (reference sequence). The DNA of the CDR3 is TGTGCCAGCAGCTACCCCAGGGGTGTCGCAGATACGCAGTATTTT. Translation gives CASSYPRGVADTQYF.

This clonotype has just a few counts. This chain uses TRBV5-1 with TRBJ1-1; tentative D call: TRBD1 (5 bases). V was shortened by 2 bases and J by 5 bases, with 19 bases between the two germline ends. The CDR3 has 16 residues. Germline V gene data show CDR1 as SGHRS and CDR2 as YFSETQ. The CDR3 nucleotides read TGCGCCAGCAGCTTTACGCCACAGGCGGATGGGACTGAAGCTTTCTTT. Residues: CASSFTPQADGTEAFF.